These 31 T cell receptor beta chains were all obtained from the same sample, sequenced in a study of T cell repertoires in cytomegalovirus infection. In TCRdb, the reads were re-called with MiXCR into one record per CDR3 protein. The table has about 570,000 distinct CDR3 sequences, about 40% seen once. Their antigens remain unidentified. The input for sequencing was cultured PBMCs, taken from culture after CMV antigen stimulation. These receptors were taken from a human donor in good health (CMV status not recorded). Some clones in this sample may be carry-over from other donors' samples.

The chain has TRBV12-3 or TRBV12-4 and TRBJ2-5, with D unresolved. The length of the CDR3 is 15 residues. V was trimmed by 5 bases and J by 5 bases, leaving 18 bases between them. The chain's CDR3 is CASSPRLFLEETQYF. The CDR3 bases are TGTGCCAGCAGTCCCAGACTCTTCCTGGAGGAGACCCAGTACTTC.

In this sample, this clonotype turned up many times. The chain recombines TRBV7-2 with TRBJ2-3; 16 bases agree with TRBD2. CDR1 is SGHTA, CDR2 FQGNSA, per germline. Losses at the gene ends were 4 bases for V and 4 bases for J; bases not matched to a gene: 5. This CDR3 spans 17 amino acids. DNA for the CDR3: TGTGCCAGCAGCTCGGCGGGACTAGCGGGGGGGGCAGATACGCAGTATTTT. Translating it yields CASSSAGLAGGADTQYF.

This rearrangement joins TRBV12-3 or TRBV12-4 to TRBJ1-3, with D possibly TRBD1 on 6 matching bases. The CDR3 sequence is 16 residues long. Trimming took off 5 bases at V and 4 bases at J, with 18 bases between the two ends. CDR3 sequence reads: CASSQTGYLSGNTIYF. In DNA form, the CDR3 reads TGTGCCAGCAGTCAAACAGGGTACTTAAGCGGAAACACCATATATTTT.

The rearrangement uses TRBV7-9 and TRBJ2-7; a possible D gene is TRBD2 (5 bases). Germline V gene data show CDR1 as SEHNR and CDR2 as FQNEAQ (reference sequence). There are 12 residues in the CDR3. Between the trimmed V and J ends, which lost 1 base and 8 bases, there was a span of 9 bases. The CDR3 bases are TGTGCCAGCAGCTTAGACTGGGAGCAGCAGTACTTC. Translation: CASSLDWEQQYF.

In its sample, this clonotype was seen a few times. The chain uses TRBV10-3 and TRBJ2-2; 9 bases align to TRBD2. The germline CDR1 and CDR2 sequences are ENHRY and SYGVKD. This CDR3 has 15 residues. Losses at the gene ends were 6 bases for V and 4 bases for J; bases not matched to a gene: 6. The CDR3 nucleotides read TGTGCCATCAGCCCGACTAGCGGTGCCACCGGGGAGCTGTTTTTT. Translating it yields CAISPTSGATGELFF.

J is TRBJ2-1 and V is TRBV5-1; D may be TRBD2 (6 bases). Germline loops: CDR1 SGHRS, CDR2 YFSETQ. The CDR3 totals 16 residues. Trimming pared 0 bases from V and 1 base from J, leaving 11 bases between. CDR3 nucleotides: TGCGCCAGCAGCTTGGAGACGGGGACTTCCTACAATGAGCAGTTCTTC. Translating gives CASSLETGTSYNEQFF.

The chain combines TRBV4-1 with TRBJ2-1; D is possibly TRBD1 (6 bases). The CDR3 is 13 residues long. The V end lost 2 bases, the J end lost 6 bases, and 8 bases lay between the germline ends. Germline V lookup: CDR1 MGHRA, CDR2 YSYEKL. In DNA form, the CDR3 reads TGCGCCAGCAGCCAATTGGGGGCCAATGAGCAGTTCTTC. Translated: CASSQLGANEQFF.

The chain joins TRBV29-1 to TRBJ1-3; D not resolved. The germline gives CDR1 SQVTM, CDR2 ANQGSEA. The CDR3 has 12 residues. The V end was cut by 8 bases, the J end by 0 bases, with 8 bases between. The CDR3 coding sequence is TGCAGCATCGAACTCTCTGGAAACACCATATATTTT. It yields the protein CSIELSGNTIYF.

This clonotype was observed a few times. CDR3 nucleotides: TGTGCCAGCAGTTTAATTGAAATTAAGGACACTGAAGCTTTCTTT. It specifies CASSLIEIKDTEAFF. The chain combines TRBV12-3 or TRBV12-4 with TRBJ1-1; D call uncertain. Trimming cost V 2 bases and J 3 bases, with 13 bases left between them. The CDR3 runs 15 residues.

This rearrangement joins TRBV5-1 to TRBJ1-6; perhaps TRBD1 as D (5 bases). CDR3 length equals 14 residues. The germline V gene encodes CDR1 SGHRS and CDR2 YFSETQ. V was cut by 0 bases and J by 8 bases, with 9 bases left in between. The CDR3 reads CASSLGGTDSPLHF. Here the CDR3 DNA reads TGCGCCAGCAGCTTGGGAGGGACGGATTCACCCCTCCACTTT.

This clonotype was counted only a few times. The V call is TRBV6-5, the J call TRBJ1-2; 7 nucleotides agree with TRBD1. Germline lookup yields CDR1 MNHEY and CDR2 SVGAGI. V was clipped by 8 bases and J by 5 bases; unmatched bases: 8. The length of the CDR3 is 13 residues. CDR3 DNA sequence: TGTGCCAGCCGGACAGGCCTTAAGTATGGCTACACCTTC. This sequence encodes CASRTGLKYGYTF.

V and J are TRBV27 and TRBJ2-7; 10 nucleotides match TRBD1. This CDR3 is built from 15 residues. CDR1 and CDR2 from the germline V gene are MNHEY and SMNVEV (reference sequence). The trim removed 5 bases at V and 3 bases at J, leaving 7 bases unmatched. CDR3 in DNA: TGTGCCAGCAGTATTCGACGGACAGGGGGCTACGAGCAGTACTTC. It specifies CASSIRRTGGYEQYF.

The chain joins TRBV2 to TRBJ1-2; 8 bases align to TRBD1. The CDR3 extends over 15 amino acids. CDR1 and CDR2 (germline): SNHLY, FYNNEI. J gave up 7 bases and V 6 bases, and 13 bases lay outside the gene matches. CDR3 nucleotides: TGTGCCAGCAGGAGAACTTCGGACAGGGTCAGTGGCTACACCTTC. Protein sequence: CASRRTSDRVSGYTF.

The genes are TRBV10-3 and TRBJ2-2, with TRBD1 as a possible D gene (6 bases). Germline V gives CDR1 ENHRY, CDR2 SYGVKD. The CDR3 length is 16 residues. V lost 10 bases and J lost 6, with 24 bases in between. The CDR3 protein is CATRGEGTRAAGELFF. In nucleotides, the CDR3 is TGTGCCACCAGGGGTGAAGGGACGAGGGCCGCCGGGGAGCTGTTTTTT.

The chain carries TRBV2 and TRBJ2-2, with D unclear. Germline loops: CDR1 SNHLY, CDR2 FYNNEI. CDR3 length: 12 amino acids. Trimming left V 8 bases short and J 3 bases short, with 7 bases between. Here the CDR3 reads CASGDHTGELFF. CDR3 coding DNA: TGTGCCAGCGGGGATCACACCGGGGAGCTGTTTTTT.

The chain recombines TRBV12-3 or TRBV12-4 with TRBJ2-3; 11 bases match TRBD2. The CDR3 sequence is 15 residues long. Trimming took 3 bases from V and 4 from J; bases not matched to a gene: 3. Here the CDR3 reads CASSFSGGASDTQYF. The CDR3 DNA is TGTGCCAGCAGTTTTAGCGGGGGGGCATCAGATACGCAGTATTTT.

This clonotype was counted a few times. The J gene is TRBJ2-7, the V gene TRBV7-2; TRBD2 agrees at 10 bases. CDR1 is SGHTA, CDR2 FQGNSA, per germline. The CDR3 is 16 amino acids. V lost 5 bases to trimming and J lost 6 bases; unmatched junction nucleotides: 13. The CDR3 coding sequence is TGTGCCAGCAGCCCCCAGCCTAGCGGGAGTTCGGGCGAGCAGTACTTC. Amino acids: CASSPQPSGSSGEQYF.

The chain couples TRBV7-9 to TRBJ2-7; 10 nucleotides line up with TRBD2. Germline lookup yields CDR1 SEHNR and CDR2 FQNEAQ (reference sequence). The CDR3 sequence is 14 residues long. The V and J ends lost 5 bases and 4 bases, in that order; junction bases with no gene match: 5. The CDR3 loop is CASSTGTSDYEQYF. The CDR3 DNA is TGTGCCAGCAGCACCGGGACTAGCGATTACGAGCAGTACTTC.

CDR3 residues: CASSHGKSSYNEQFF. CDR3 nucleotide sequence: TGCGCCAGCAGCCACGGCAAGAGCTCCTACAATGAGCAGTTCTTC. The genes are TRBV4-3 and TRBJ2-1; unclear D gene. The CDR3 runs to 15 residues. CDR1 and CDR2 (germline): LGHNA, YSLEER. V was cut by 3 bases and J by 0 bases, with 9 bases left in between.

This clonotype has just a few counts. The CDR3 DNA reads TGTGCCAGCAGTTATAGCGGGAGCGATACGCAGTATTTT. The encoded protein is CASSYSGSDTQYF. This chain uses TRBV6-8 with TRBJ2-3; 9 bases match TRBD2. CDR1 and CDR2 (germline): MNHGY, SAAAGT. CDR3 length: 13 amino acids. The junction had 1 base not matched to a gene; V was cut back by 3 bases and J by 6 bases.

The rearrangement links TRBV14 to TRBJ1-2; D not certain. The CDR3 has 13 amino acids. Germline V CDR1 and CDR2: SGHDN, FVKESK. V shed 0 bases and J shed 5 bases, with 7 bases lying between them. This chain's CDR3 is CASSQEKGYGYTF. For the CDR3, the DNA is TGTGCCAGCAGCCAAGAGAAGGGATATGGCTACACCTTC.

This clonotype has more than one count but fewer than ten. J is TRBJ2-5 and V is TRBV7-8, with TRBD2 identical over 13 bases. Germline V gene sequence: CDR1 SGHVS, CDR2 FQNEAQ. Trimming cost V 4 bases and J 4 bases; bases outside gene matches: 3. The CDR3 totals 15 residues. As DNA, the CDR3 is TGTGCCAGCAGCTCGGGACTAGCGGGGATAGAGACCCAGTACTTC. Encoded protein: CASSSGLAGIETQYF.

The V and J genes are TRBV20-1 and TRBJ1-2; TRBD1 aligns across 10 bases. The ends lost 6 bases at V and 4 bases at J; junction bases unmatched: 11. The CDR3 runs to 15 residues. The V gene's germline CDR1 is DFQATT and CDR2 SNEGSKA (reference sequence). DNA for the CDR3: TGCAGTGCCAGAAGCCGGGACAGGGGAGCCTATGGCTACACCTTC. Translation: CSARSRDRGAYGYTF.

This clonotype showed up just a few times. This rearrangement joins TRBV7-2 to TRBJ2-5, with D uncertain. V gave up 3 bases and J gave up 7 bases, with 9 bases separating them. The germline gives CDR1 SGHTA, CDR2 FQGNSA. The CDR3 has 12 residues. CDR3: CASSLGPGTQYF. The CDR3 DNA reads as TGTGCCAGCAGCTTGGGCCCGGGGACCCAGTACTTC.

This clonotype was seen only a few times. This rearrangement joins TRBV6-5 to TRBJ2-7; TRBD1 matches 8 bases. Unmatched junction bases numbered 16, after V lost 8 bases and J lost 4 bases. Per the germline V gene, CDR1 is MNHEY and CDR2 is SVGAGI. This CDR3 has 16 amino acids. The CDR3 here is CASGPSFPGQAYEQYF. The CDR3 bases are TGTGCCAGCGGTCCTTCTTTTCCGGGACAGGCTTACGAGCAGTACTTC.

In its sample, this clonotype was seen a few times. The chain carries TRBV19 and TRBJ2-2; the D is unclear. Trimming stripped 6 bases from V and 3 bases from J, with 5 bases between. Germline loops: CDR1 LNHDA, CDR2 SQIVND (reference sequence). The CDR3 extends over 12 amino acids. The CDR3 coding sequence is TGTGCCAGTAGGTCAGACACCGGGGAGCTGTTTTTT. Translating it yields CASRSDTGELFF.

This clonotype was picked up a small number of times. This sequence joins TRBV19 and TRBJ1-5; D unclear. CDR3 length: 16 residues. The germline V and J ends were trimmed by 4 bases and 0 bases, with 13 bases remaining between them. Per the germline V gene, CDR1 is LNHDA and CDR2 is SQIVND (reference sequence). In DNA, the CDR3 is TGTGCCAGTAGTACCCGGGCGGACTATAGCAATCAGCCCCAGCATTTT. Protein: CASSTRADYSNQPQHF.

CDR3: CSAKTSSVQNTGELFF. The CDR3 region has the DNA TGCAGTGCTAAGACGTCTAGCGTCCAGAACACCGGGGAGCTGTTTTTT. The rearrangement joins TRBV20-1 to TRBJ2-2; D perhaps matches TRBD2 (6 bases). V was clipped by 4 bases and J by 1 base, with 16 bases between them. The CDR3 consists of 16 residues. Per germline, CDR1 DFQATT and CDR2 SNEGSKA (reference sequence).

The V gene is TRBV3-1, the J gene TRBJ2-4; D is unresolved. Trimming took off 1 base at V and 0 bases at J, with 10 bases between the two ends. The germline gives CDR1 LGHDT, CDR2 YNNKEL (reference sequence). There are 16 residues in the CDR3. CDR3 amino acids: CASSQGSGLAKNIQYF. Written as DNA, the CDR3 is TGTGCCAGCAGCCAAGGCTCCGGGCTAGCCAAAAACATTCAGTACTTC.

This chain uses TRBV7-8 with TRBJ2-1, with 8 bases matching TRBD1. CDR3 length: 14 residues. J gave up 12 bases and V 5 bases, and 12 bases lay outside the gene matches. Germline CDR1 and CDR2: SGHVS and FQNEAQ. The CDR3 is CASSPGQGTTGQFF. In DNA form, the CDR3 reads TGTGCCAGCAGCCCAGGACAGGGAACGACGGGGCAGTTCTTC.

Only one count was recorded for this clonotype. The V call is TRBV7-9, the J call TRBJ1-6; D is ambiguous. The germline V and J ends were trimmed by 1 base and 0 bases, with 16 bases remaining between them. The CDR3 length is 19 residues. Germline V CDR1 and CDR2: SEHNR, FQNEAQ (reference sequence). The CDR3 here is CASSLGPVKKGSYNSPLHF. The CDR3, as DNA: TGTGCCAGCAGCTTAGGGCCGGTAAAAAAGGGCTCCTATAATTCACCCCTCCACTTT.